This is a list of T cell receptor beta chains from one sample in a study of blood T cell repertoires in COVID-19. Here immunoSEQ multiplex PCR was the method, and the copy in TCRdb shows in-frame clones only, minus some. The sample has 200,000 to 250,000 clones, around 86% seen once. Sequencing was done on a sample of PBMCs or T cells enriched from blood (not recorded which). These receptors all come from a young man in a cohort exposed to, infected with or recovered from COVID-19 (not recorded which). Both conserved end residues are part of each CDR3. The order of the fields is J gene, V gene, CDR3 protein.

j_call: TRBJ2-1
v_call: TRBV9
cdr3_aa: CASSAGTSGFNEQFF

j_call: TRBJ2-3
v_call: TRBV9
cdr3_aa: CASSVGTSGRHTQYF

j_call: TRBJ2-7
v_call: TRBV6-5
cdr3_aa: CASSMEGSLSYEQYF

j_call: TRBJ2-1
v_call: TRBV6-5
cdr3_aa: CASSYSTSGAYNEQFF

j_call: TRBJ1-1
v_call: TRBV12-3/TRBV12-4
cdr3_aa: CASTLVRGRAFF

j_call: TRBJ2-1
v_call: TRBV7-3
cdr3_aa: CASSPSMGQGIAEQFF

j_call: TRBJ2-3
v_call: TRBV9
cdr3_aa: CASKGADTQYF

j_call: TRBJ2-3
v_call: TRBV10-3
cdr3_aa: CAILGGGGGRILPETQYF

j_call: TRBJ1-5
v_call: TRBV19
cdr3_aa: CATTRGAIYQPQHF

j_call: TRBJ1-2
v_call: TRBV6-5
cdr3_aa: CASSYVPGDGNYGYTF

j_call: TRBJ1-5
v_call: TRBV19
cdr3_aa: CASSIVSQPQHF

j_call: TRBJ1-2
v_call: TRBV27
cdr3_aa: CASARTPNYGYTF

j_call: TRBJ1-5
v_call: TRBV4-3
cdr3_aa: CASSQDWDTGNQPQHF

j_call: TRBJ2-3
v_call: TRBV11-3
cdr3_aa: CASSLDHKTPGTDTQYF

j_call: TRBJ1-6
v_call: TRBV28
cdr3_aa: CASAEGGSPLHF

j_call: TRBJ1-4
v_call: TRBV5-5
cdr3_aa: CASSLANNIGHPGTNEKLFF

j_call: TRBJ2-1
v_call: TRBV5-1
cdr3_aa: CASSLRRTSGSGEQFF

j_call: TRBJ2-7
v_call: TRBV6-2/TRBV6-3
cdr3_aa: CASSSPLLDSVYFVEQYF

j_call: TRBJ2-7
v_call: TRBV4-3
cdr3_aa: CASSQDPADYEQYF

j_call: TRBJ2-3
v_call: TRBV9
cdr3_aa: CASGREGLTDTQYF

j_call: TRBJ2-3
v_call: TRBV7-3
cdr3_aa: CASSGQGRTDTQYF

j_call: TRBJ1-4
v_call: TRBV12-3/TRBV12-4
cdr3_aa: CASRGQREEKLFF

j_call: TRBJ1-2
v_call: TRBV27
cdr3_aa: CASSRGQLDGYTF

j_call: TRBJ2-7
v_call: TRBV7-9
cdr3_aa: CASSGGQGGYEQYF

j_call: TRBJ1-2
v_call: TRBV6-5
cdr3_aa: CASSYSEGAYDGYTF

j_call: TRBJ1-2
v_call: TRBV9
cdr3_aa: CASSPPTGDAARYTF

j_call: TRBJ2-1
v_call: TRBV27
cdr3_aa: CASSFRRDGSYNEQFF

j_call: TRBJ1-2
v_call: TRBV7-6
cdr3_aa: CASSGMSGHGYTF

j_call: TRBJ2-7
v_call: TRBV6-5
cdr3_aa: CASTGRDLGREQYF

j_call: TRBJ2-7
v_call: TRBV21-1
cdr3_aa: CASRLTIQYEQYF

j_call: TRBJ1-5
v_call: TRBV2
cdr3_aa: CASSKGGQTNQPQHF

j_call: TRBJ1-4
v_call: TRBV27
cdr3_aa: CASSPTFGATNEKLFF

j_call: TRBJ2-7
v_call: TRBV20-1
cdr3_aa: CSASGLEGDEQYF

j_call: TRBJ1-2
v_call: TRBV14
cdr3_aa: CASSHRGGDYGYTF

j_call: TRBJ2-3
v_call: TRBV28
cdr3_aa: CASSLRETGDTQYF

j_call: TRBJ2-7
v_call: TRBV18
cdr3_aa: CASSLRDRAAYEQYF

j_call: TRBJ1-4
v_call: TRBV9
cdr3_aa: CASSDRPGGGGEKLFF

j_call: TRBJ1-5
v_call: TRBV10-3
cdr3_aa: CAISELGDNQLQHF

j_call: TRBJ1-4
v_call: TRBV4-3
cdr3_aa: CASSQDRATNEKLFF

j_call: TRBJ2-2
v_call: TRBV7-3
cdr3_aa: CASSLPGTANTGELFF

j_call: TRBJ2-7
v_call: TRBV6-5
cdr3_aa: CASSSRDFNYEQYF

j_call: TRBJ1-6
v_call: TRBV6-1
cdr3_aa: CASSEKSGPGRGSPLHF

j_call: TRBJ1-2
v_call: TRBV19
cdr3_aa: CASSNFNRGDYGYTF

j_call: TRBJ1-5
v_call: TRBV28
cdr3_aa: CASTTVGPQHF

j_call: TRBJ1-2
v_call: TRBV6-2/TRBV6-3
cdr3_aa: CASSYPHGTGAATIYGYTF